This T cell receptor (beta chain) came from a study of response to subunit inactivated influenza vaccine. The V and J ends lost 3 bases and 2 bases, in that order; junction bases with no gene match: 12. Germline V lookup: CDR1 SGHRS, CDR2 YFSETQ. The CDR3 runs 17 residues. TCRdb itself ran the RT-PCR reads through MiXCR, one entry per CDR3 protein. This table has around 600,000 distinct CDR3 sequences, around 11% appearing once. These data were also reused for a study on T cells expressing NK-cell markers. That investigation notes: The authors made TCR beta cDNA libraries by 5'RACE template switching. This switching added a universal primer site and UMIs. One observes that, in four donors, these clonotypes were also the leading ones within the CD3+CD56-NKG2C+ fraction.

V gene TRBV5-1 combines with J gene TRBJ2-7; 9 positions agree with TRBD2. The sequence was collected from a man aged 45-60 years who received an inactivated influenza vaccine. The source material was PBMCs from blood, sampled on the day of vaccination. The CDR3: CASSSPNLTSGTYEQYF. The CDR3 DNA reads TGCGCCAGCAGCTCACCCAACCTGACTAGCGGAACCTACGAGCAGTACTTC.